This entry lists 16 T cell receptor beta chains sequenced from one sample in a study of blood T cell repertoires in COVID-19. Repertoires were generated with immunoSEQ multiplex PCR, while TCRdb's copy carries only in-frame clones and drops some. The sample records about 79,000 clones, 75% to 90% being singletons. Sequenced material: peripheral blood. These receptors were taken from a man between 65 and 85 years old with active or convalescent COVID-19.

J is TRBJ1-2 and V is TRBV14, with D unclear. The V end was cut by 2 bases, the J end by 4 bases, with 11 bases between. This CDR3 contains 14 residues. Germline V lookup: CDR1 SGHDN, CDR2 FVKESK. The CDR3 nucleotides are TGTGCCAGCAGCCAAACCCGGAGCATCTATGGCTACACCTTC. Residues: CASSQTRSIYGYTF.

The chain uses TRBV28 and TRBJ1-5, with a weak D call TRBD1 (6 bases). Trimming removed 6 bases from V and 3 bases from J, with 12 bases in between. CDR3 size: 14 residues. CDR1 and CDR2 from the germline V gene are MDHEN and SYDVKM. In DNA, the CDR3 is TGTGCCAGCAGACTTCAGGGGATCAATCAGCCCCAGCATTTT. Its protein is CASRLQGINQPQHF.

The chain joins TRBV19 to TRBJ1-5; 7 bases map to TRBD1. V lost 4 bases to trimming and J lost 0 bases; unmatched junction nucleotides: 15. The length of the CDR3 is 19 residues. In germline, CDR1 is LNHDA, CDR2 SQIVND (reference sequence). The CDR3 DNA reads TGTGCCAGTAGTACGACAGGGTTAGGTAGGACTAATAGCAATCAGCCCCAGCATTTT. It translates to CASSTTGLGRTNSNQPQHF.

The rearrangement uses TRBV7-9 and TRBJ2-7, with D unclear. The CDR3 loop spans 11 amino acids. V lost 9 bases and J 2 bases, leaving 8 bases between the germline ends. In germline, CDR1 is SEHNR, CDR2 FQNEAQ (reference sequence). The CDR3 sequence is CASTNAYEQYF. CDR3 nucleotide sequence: TGTGCCAGTACAAACGCCTACGAGCAGTACTTC.

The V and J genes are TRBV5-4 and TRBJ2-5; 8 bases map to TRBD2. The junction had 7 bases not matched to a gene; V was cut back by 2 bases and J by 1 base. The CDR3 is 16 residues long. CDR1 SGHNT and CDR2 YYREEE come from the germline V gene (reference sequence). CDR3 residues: CASSFNLAGGQETQYF. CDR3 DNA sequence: TGTGCCAGCAGCTTCAATCTCGCGGGGGGCCAAGAGACCCAGTACTTC.

For the CDR3, the DNA is TGCGCCAGCAGCCCAGGGACAGAGGGAAACACCATATATTTT. It is translated as CASSPGTEGNTIYF. The gene calls are TRBV5-1 and TRBJ1-3; 7 bases are a match to TRBD1. The CDR3 has 14 amino acids. CDR1 and CDR2 from the germline V gene are SGHRS and YFSETQ. J was trimmed by 4 bases and V by 4 bases; bases with no gene match: 5.

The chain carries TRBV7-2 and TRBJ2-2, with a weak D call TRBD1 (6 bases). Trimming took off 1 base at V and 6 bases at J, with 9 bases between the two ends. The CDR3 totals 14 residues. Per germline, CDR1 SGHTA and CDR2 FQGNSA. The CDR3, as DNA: TGTGCCAGCAGCTTAGACAGGGCGCCCGGGGAGCTGTTTTTT. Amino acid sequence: CASSLDRAPGELFF.

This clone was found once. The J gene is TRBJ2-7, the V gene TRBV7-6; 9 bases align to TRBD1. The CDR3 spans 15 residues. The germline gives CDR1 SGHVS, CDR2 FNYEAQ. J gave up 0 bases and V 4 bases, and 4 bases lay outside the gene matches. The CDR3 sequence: CASSSDRGFSYEQYF. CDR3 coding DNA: TGTGCCAGCAGCTCGGACAGGGGATTCTCCTACGAGCAGTACTTC.

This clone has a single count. CDR3 sequence (DNA): TGTGCCAGCACGGGGGGGACGCAGGTCGTGGAAGCTTTCTTT. Translating it yields CASTGGTQVVEAFF. The chain links TRBV6-6 to TRBJ1-1; D might be TRBD1 (5 bases). The germline V and J ends were trimmed by 7 bases and 8 bases, with 20 bases remaining between them. Germline V gene lookup returns CDR1 MNHNY and CDR2 SVGAGI (reference sequence). The CDR3 covers 14 residues.

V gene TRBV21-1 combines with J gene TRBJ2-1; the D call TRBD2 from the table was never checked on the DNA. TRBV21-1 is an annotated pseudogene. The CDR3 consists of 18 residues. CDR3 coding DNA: TGTGCCAGCAGCCTCCCTACCTCCCTAGCGGGCCCCAGAGATGAGCAGTTCTTC. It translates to CASSLPTSLAGPRDEQFF.

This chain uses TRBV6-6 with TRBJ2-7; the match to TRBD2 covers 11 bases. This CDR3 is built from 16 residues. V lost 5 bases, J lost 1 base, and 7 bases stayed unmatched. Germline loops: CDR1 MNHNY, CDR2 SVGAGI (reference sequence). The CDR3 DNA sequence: TGTGCCAGCAGTACTCCCCTAGCGGGGGGTTCCTACGAGCAGTACTTC. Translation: CASSTPLAGGSYEQYF.

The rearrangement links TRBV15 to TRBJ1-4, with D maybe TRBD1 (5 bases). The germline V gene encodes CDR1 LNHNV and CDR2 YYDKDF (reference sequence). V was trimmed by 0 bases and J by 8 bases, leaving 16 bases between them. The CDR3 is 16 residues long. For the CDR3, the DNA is TGTGCCACCAGCAGAGAAAGCGGGACTTCAGGGGAAAAACTGTTTTTT. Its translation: CATSRESGTSGEKLFF.

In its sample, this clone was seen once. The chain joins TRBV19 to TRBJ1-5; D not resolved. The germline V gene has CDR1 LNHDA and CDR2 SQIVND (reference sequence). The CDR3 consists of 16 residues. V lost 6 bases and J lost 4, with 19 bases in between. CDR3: CASRLLERPRNQPQHF. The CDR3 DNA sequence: TGTGCCAGTAGGTTATTGGAGCGACCGAGAAATCAGCCCCAGCATTTT.

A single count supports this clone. The CDR3 nucleotides read TGTGCCAGTAGTATCGGGGGGCGGGTCGGCAATCAGCCCCAGCATTTT. Protein sequence: CASSIGGRVGNQPQHF. V and J are TRBV19 and TRBJ1-5; tentatively, D is TRBD1 (6 bases). V was trimmed by 3 bases and J by 2 bases, leaving 14 bases between them. This CDR3 region has 16 residues. CDR1 is LNHDA and CDR2 is SQIVND in the germline V gene (reference sequence).

The DNA of the CDR3 is TGCGCCAGCAGCCCAGGGGTAACCAACAATCAGCCCCAGCATTTT. This sequence encodes CASSPGVTNNQPQHF. V is TRBV5-1 and J is TRBJ1-5; tentative D call: TRBD1 (6 bases). CDR3 length: 15 residues. The V and J ends lost 4 bases and 3 bases respectively, with 14 bases between them. CDR1 and CDR2 from the germline V gene are SGHRS and YFSETQ. Based on the CDR3 plus reference TRBV5-1 and TRBJ1-5, the full variable domain is KAGVTQTPRYLIKTRGQQVTLSCSPISGHRSVSWYQQTPGQGLQFLFEYFSETQRNKGNFPGRFSGRQFSNSRSEMNVSTLELGDSALYLCASSPGVTNNQPQHFGDGTRLSIL.

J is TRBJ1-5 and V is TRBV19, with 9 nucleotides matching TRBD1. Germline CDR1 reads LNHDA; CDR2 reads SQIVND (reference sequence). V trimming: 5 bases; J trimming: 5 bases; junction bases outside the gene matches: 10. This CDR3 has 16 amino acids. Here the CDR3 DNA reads TGTGCCAGTAGTCTAACAGGGGGCGGCCTCGATCAGCCCCAGCATTTT. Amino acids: CASSLTGGGLDQPQHF.